These 27 T cell receptor beta chains were sequenced from one sample in a study of cytomegalovirus exposure and HLA in healthy donors. Assay used: immunoSEQ multiplex PCR; TCRdb lists only in-frame clones, some missing. The sample contains 200,000 to 250,000 clones, around 90% of which appear only once. The sample consisted of PBMCs. The receptor source for this set is a woman aged 18-29 years in good health and CMV-seropositive.

In this sample, this clone turned up once. The V gene is TRBV27, the J gene TRBJ1-5; weak D call: TRBD1 (6 bases). This CDR3 region has 19 residues. The germline V and J ends were trimmed by 8 bases and 3 bases, with 29 bases remaining between them. The V gene's germline CDR1 is MNHEY and CDR2 SMNVEV (reference sequence). DNA of the CDR3: TGTGCCAGCGGCCCTAGGGGGACGGACAGACCTCGACTCAATCAGCCCCAGCATTTT. Translated: CASGPRGTDRPRLNQPQHF.

This clone was seen just once. The chain employs TRBV2 and TRBJ2-3, with 8 bases identical to TRBD2. There are 15 residues in the CDR3. The germline gives CDR1 SNHLY, CDR2 FYNNEI. Trimming removed 6 bases from V and 3 bases from J; junction bases left unmatched: 8. CDR3 sequence: CASRARLASTDTQYF. CDR3 sequence (DNA): TGTGCCAGCAGGGCAAGACTAGCGAGTACAGATACGCAGTATTTT. The full variable domain, in which reference TRBV2 and TRBJ2-3 provide the parts outside the CDR3, is EPEVTQTPSHQVTQMGQEVILRCVPISNHLYFYWYRQILGQKVEFLVSFYNNEISEKSEIFDDQFSVERPDGSNFTLKIRSTKLEDSAMYFCASRARLASTDTQYFGPGTRLTVL.

CDR3 sequence: CASSLGREHEQFF. CDR3 in DNA: TGTGCCAGCAGCTTAGGGCGGGAGCATGAGCAGTTCTTC. This chain uses TRBV7-9 with TRBJ2-1, with TRBD2 matching over 7 bases. Per germline, CDR1 SEHNR and CDR2 FQNEAQ (reference sequence). Germline trimming cut 1 base from V and 8 bases from J; bases unmatched to any gene: 2. The CDR3 runs to 13 residues.

The gene calls are TRBV9 and TRBJ2-2, with 7 bases fitting TRBD2. Germline lookup yields CDR1 SGDLS and CDR2 YYNGEE. The CDR3 covers 17 residues. V lost 4 bases and J lost 3; bases outside the gene matches: 12. In DNA, the CDR3 is TGTGCCAGCAGCCCTCTTTGGGAGGGACGGGACACCGGGGAGCTGTTTTTT. Translated, it gives CASSPLWEGRDTGELFF. The full variable domain, in which reference TRBV9 and TRBJ2-2 provide the parts outside the CDR3, is DSGVTQTPKHLITATGQRVTLRCSPRSGDLSVYWYQQSLDQGLQFLIQYYNGEERAKGNILERFSAQQFPDLHSELNLSSLELGDSALYFCASSPLWEGRDTGELFFGEGSRLTVL.

The chain carries TRBV15 and TRBJ1-5; 8 nucleotides line up with TRBD1. The V gene's germline CDR1 is LNHNV and CDR2 YYDKDF (reference sequence). V trimming: 3 bases; J trimming: 3 bases; junction bases outside the gene matches: 4. This CDR3 has 15 residues. CDR3 protein: CATSRGQVYNQPQHF. CDR3 in DNA: TGTGCCACCAGCAGGGGACAGGTGTACAATCAGCCCCAGCATTTT. Looking up the rest from reference TRBV15 and TRBJ1-5 gives the full variable domain: DAMVIQNPRYQVTQFGKPVTLSCSQTLNHNVMYWYQQKSSQAPKLLFHYYDKDFNNEADTPDNFQSRRPNTSFCFLDIRSPGLGDTAMYLCATSRGQVYNQPQHFGDGTRLSIL.

The rearrangement joins TRBV15 to TRBJ2-1; 14 nucleotides match TRBD2. CDR1 and CDR2 (germline): LNHNV, YYDKDF (reference sequence). The CDR3 has 16 residues. The V segment lost 3 bases and the J segment 10 bases; nucleotides outside the gene matches: 8. CDR3 loop: CATSRAGLAGGREQFF. The CDR3 DNA reads TGTGCCACCAGCAGGGCCGGACTAGCGGGAGGTCGGGAGCAGTTCTTC.

Only one count was recorded for this clone. This chain uses TRBV29-1 with TRBJ1-1; weak D call: TRBD1 (5 bases). Germline assignment: CDR1 SQVTM and CDR2 ANQGSEA. The CDR3 runs 13 residues. V lost 7 bases, J lost 4 bases, and 16 bases lay in between. The CDR3 nucleotides read TGCAGCGCTTCCAGGGAGGGAAGCACTGAAGCTTTCTTT. Protein product: CSASREGSTEAFF.

This chain uses TRBV18 with TRBJ1-2; 9 bases are shared with TRBD1. The CDR3 spans 17 residues. The germline gives CDR1 KGHSH, CDR2 LQKENI. With 4 bases clipped from V and 8 bases from J, the junction kept 17 bases outside the gene matches. CDR3 residues: CASSRQQGDRGIDGYTF. The DNA for the CDR3 is TGTGCCAGCTCACGACAACAAGGAGACAGGGGGATCGACGGCTACACCTTC.

This chain uses TRBV6-1 with TRBJ2-7; 10 nucleotides agree with TRBD2. V was pared by 2 bases and J by 0 bases, with 4 bases of the junction left unmatched. This CDR3 has 16 residues. Per germline, CDR1 MNHNS and CDR2 SASEGT. CDR3 coding DNA: TGTGCCAGCAGTGAATTTCTAGCGGGAGTCTCCTACGAGCAGTACTTC. Amino acids: CASSEFLAGVSYEQYF.

The chain couples TRBV27 to TRBJ2-1; perhaps TRBD1 as D (5 bases). The germline V gene encodes CDR1 MNHEY and CDR2 SMNVEV (reference sequence). The V and J ends lost 0 bases and 2 bases respectively, with 17 bases between them. CDR3 length equals 18 residues. The CDR3 nucleotides are TGTGCCAGCAGTTTATCGCAGGGCCGGATTTTAGCCTACAATGAGCAGTTCTTC. This sequence encodes CASSLSQGRILAYNEQFF.

About this clone itself: The same CDR3 also results from other DNA sequences found in this sample. This chain uses TRBV14 with TRBJ1-1, with D hard to call. The V gene's germline CDR1 is SGHDN and CDR2 FVKESK. This CDR3 is built from 13 residues. V lost 1 base, J lost 1 base, and 4 bases lay in between. The CDR3 region has the DNA TGTGCCAGCAGCCAAGGTCAGAACACTGAAGCTTTCTTT. This translates into CASSQGQNTEAFF.

The chain combines TRBV5-1 with TRBJ1-1; the D is unclear. The germline V gene has CDR1 SGHRS and CDR2 YFSETQ. CDR3 length: 14 residues. Trimming took 0 bases from V and 3 from J, leaving 9 bases between them. CDR3 protein: CASSLDGQDTEAFF. The CDR3 DNA reads as TGCGCCAGCAGCTTGGACGGCCAGGACACTGAAGCTTTCTTT.

The rearrangement links TRBV28 to TRBJ2-2; 9 bases map to TRBD1. The CDR3 runs 17 residues. The ends lost 5 bases at V and 6 bases at J; junction bases unmatched: 13. CDR1 is MDHEN and CDR2 is SYDVKM in the germline V gene. CDR3 region: CASSHLGGQGLPGELFF. Here the CDR3 DNA reads TGTGCCAGCAGTCATTTAGGCGGACAGGGGTTGCCCGGGGAGCTGTTTTTT.

The rearrangement uses TRBV7-6 and TRBJ2-5; TRBD2 might be the D (6 bases). Germline CDR1 and CDR2: SGHVS and FNYEAQ. V lost 2 bases and J 6 bases, leaving 16 bases between the germline ends. CDR3 length: 15 amino acids. The CDR3 DNA reads as TGTGCCAGCAGCTTAAGATGGCTAGCGTGTCAGACCCAGTACTTC. Residues: CASSLRWLACQTQYF.

This clone showed up just a few times. V and J are TRBV25-1 and TRBJ2-5; tentative D call: TRBD1 (5 bases). The CDR3 consists of 15 residues. Germline V gene lookup returns CDR1 MGHDK and CDR2 SYGVNS. V was pared by 6 bases and J by 5 bases, with 19 bases between. The CDR3 bases are TGTGCCAGCAGCGATTACCGCCAGGGATGGGAGACCCAGTACTTC. It is translated as CASSDYRQGWETQYF.

The chain employs TRBV5-8 and TRBJ2-5, with unresolved D. V lost 0 bases to trimming and J lost 1 base, with 7 bases between them. The germline V gene encodes CDR1 SGHTS and CDR2 YDEGEE. The CDR3 runs 14 residues. CDR3 loop: CASSLAGSQETQYF. DNA for the CDR3: TGTGCCAGCAGCTTGGCTGGCAGCCAAGAGACCCAGTACTTC.

The chain recombines TRBV7-9 with TRBJ2-2; D is ambiguous. Per the germline V gene, CDR1 is SEHNR and CDR2 is FQNEAQ (reference sequence). This CDR3 has 14 residues. Trimming removed 3 bases at V and 0 bases at J, with 5 bases between. The DNA for the CDR3 is TGTGCCAGCAGCTTGGGCGCGAACACCGGGGAGCTGTTTTTT. Its protein product is CASSLGANTGELFF.

The CDR3 sequence: CASSFSPGGVPGANVLTF. In nucleotides, the CDR3 is TGTGCCAGCAGTTTTTCCCCAGGGGGCGTTCCTGGGGCCAACGTCCTGACTTTC. J is TRBJ2-6 and V is TRBV27, with 8 bases matching TRBD1. The CDR3 contains 18 residues. With 3 bases clipped from V and 2 bases from J, the junction kept 9 bases outside the gene matches. Germline V gives CDR1 MNHEY, CDR2 SMNVEV (reference sequence).

The V and J genes are TRBV5-6 and TRBJ1-2, with a tentative D call TRBD1 (6 bases). Germline-derived CDR1 and CDR2 are SGHDT and YYEEEE. V lost 6 bases and J lost 1, with 13 bases in between. The CDR3 is 14 residues long. In DNA, the CDR3 is TGTGCCAGCAAGGGGCAGGGGCTTAACTATGGCTACACCTTC. As protein: CASKGQGLNYGYTF.

This chain uses TRBV19 with TRBJ1-4; 7 positions agree with TRBD1. The germline V gene has CDR1 LNHDA and CDR2 SQIVND (reference sequence). V was clipped by 5 bases and J by 4 bases; unmatched bases: 7. The CDR3 sequence is 15 residues long. The CDR3 nucleotides read TGTGCCAGTAGTCTCAGGACAGGAGTTAATGAAAAACTGTTTTTT. It translates to CASSLRTGVNEKLFF.

The chain joins TRBV7-9 to TRBJ1-4, with a weak D call TRBD1 (5 bases). Trimming took off 3 bases at V and 8 bases at J, with 16 bases between the two ends. Looked up from germline, CDR1 is SEHNR and CDR2 is FQNEAQ (reference sequence). The CDR3 length is 15 residues. The CDR3 loop reads CASSFLSGPDEKLFF. CDR3 nucleotide sequence: TGTGCCAGCAGCTTTTTGTCAGGGCCTGACGAAAAACTGTTTTTT.

The genes are TRBV6-1 and TRBJ1-5, with unresolved D. Germline V gene lookup returns CDR1 MNHNS and CDR2 SASEGT. The V and J ends lost 1 base and 3 bases respectively, with 10 bases between them. The length of the CDR3 is 15 residues. The chain's CDR3 is CASSEVWQFNQPQHF. CDR3 sequence (DNA): TGTGCCAGCAGTGAAGTCTGGCAGTTCAATCAGCCCCAGCATTTT.

This clone came up a few times. The chain links TRBV25-1 to TRBJ1-5, with 8 bases fitting TRBD1. Germline V CDR1 and CDR2: MGHDK, SYGVNS. Trimming removed 8 bases from V and 4 bases from J; junction bases left unmatched: 4. This CDR3 has 13 residues. The CDR3 DNA reads TGTGCCAGCTCACAGGGGGAAAATCAGCCCCAGCATTTT. Translation gives CASSQGENQPQHF.

This sequence joins TRBV7-6 and TRBJ2-3; 11 bases map to TRBD2. CDR3 length equals 16 residues. Germline assignment: CDR1 SGHVS and CDR2 FNYEAQ. V trimming: 5 bases; J trimming: 6 bases; junction bases outside the gene matches: 10. The CDR3 DNA reads as TGTGCCAGCAGCCCGAGACTAGCGGGAAGTGAGGATACGCAGTATTTT. It yields the protein CASSPRLAGSEDTQYF.

The chain links TRBV5-1 to TRBJ1-2; possible D gene TRBD1, 6 bases. CDR3 length equals 14 residues. The V and J ends lost 2 bases and 4 bases respectively, with 12 bases between them. The germline gives CDR1 SGHRS, CDR2 YFSETQ. CDR3 DNA sequence: TGCGCCAGCAGCTTTATCCAGGGGACCTATGGCTACACCTTC. Encoded protein: CASSFIQGTYGYTF.

This rearrangement joins TRBV27 to TRBJ2-3; 9 nucleotides line up with TRBD2. The CDR3 runs 15 residues. Per germline, CDR1 MNHEY and CDR2 SMNVEV (reference sequence). The junction had 8 bases not matched to a gene; V was cut back by 6 bases and J by 4 bases. The CDR3 DNA reads as TGTGCCAGCAGCCCGGCGGGGGGGCGTGCAGATACGCAGTATTTT. Translated: CASSPAGGRADTQYF.

The CDR3 DNA reads TGTGCCAGCAGCCGGACGCTCCTACAGGGGCAGGGCTCCTACGAGCAGTACTTC. Its translation is CASSRTLLQGQGSYEQYF. The J gene is TRBJ2-7, the V gene TRBV28; 7 nucleotides line up with TRBD1. CDR3 size: 18 residues. CDR1 is MDHEN and CDR2 is SYDVKM in the germline V gene. The J segment lost 0 bases and the V segment lost 6 bases, leaving 17 bases of the junction unmatched.